One and the same sample provided the 22 T cell receptor beta chains below, sequenced in a study of shared clonotypes between healthy human individuals (dated by TCRdb to between 2020 and 2021). The library was prepared using the immunoSEQ multiplex PCR assay. TCRdb retrieved this table from immuneACCESS and kept in-frame rearrangements only. Not all clones are present; in checked studies, unresolved V genes account for under half, and no reason is known for the remainder. The sample table contains over a million clones; only one count was recorded for about 84% of them. Clones ranked in the top ten supply more than 0.55% of the sample. Material for sequencing was memory CD4+ T cells from PBMCs. In light of the paper, this sample's cell subset or site label describes: CD45RA-negative fraction. The source is a man between 18 and 29 years old in good health. Some clones in this sample may be carry-over from other donors' samples.

This clone was observed once. The chain combines TRBV7-9 with TRBJ1-2, with 11 bases identical to TRBD1. The CDR3 consists of 16 residues. Germline V gene sequence: CDR1 SEHNR, CDR2 FQNEAQ (reference sequence). With V trimmed by 1 base and J by 7 bases, 8 bases remained unmatched. CDR3 amino acids: CASSLGLGQGVTGYTF. As DNA, the CDR3 is TGTGCCAGCAGCTTAGGTCTGGGACAGGGGGTAACTGGCTACACCTTC. The full variable domain, completed using reference TRBV7-9 and TRBJ1-2, is DTGVSQNPRHKITKRGQNVTFRCDPISEHNRLYWYRQTLGQGPEFLTYFQNEAQLEKSRLLSDRFSAERPKGSFSTLEIQRTEQGDSAMYLCASSLGLGQGVTGYTFGSGTRLTVV.

Points on this clone: This may arise from a read error, as a much more abundant clone is one base away. Other DNA sequences in the same sample also yield this CDR3. The chain uses TRBV7-9 and TRBJ1-2; D remains unclear. This CDR3 region has 13 residues. Trimming took off 1 base at V and 3 bases at J, with 6 bases between the two ends. CDR1 is SEHNR, CDR2 FQNEAQ, per germline (reference sequence). Here the CDR3 reads CASSLGGDYGYTF. The CDR3 DNA is TGTGCCAGCAGCTTAGGCGGGGACTATGGCTACACCTTC.

This clone has just a few counts. The chain is built from TRBV15 and TRBJ1-1, with D perhaps TRBD1 (5 bases). The V gene's germline CDR1 is LNHNV and CDR2 YYDKDF (reference sequence). Trimming shortened V by 7 bases and J by 5 bases, and 11 bases separated the two germline ends. The CDR3 extends over 12 amino acids. In DNA, the CDR3 is TGTGCCACCACGGGGGAGGGAACTGAAGCTTTCTTT. Residues: CATTGEGTEAFF.

This clone was seen a single time. The chain recombines TRBV7-9 with TRBJ2-3, with D uncertain. With 1 base removed from V and 5 bases from J, the gap between germline ends came to 4 bases. Germline-derived CDR1 and CDR2 are SEHNR and FQNEAQ (reference sequence). CDR3 size: 12 residues. In DNA form, the CDR3 reads TGTGCCAGCAGCTTAGACAAAGATACGCAGTATTTT. Protein sequence: CASSLDKDTQYF.

This chain links TRBV10-3 with TRBJ2-1; unclear D gene. V gave up 4 bases and J gave up 1 base, with 11 bases separating them. The CDR3 consists of 15 residues. Germline-derived CDR1 and CDR2 are ENHRY and SYGVKD. CDR3 region: CAISVVRSSYNEQFF. The CDR3 region has the DNA TGTGCCATCAGTGTCGTCAGGTCGTCCTACAATGAGCAGTTCTTC.

The chain has TRBV7-3 and TRBJ2-1; D gene unclear. The CDR3 runs to 14 residues. V lost 4 bases to trimming and J lost 4 bases, with 11 bases between them. CDR1 is SGHTA, CDR2 FQGTGA, per germline. CDR3: CASSSHTPYNEQFF. CDR3 DNA sequence: TGTGCCAGCAGCTCTCACACTCCTTACAATGAGCAGTTCTTC.

As regards this clone: This same CDR3 is encoded by further DNA sequences in the sample. This chain connects TRBV2 to TRBJ2-7; 7 positions match TRBD1. CDR3 length equals 13 residues. Germline-derived CDR1 and CDR2 are SNHLY and FYNNEI. The trim removed 6 bases at V and 2 bases at J, leaving 4 bases unmatched. The CDR3 region has the DNA TGTGCCAGCAGCGGGGACAGTACCTACGAGCAGTACTTC. Translated, it gives CASSGDSTYEQYF.

The chain joins TRBV5-6 to TRBJ2-1; tentative D call: TRBD2 (6 bases). This CDR3 has 12 residues. Germline V lookup: CDR1 SGHDT, CDR2 YYEEEE. Deletions cut 9 bases from V and 5 bases from J, with 12 bases between. DNA for the CDR3: TGTGCCACTACGGGGGTAGACAATGAGCAGTTCTTC. The encoded protein is CATTGVDNEQFF.

V is TRBV4-3 and J is TRBJ2-3; TRBD2 agrees at 15 bases. Germline V lookup: CDR1 LGHNA, CDR2 YSLEER. This CDR3 comprises 18 residues. V was clipped by 1 base and J by 4 bases; unmatched bases: 6. The CDR3 DNA is TGCGCCAGCAGCCAAGCCCTGGGACTAGCGGGAGGCGCAGATACGCAGTATTTT. Protein: CASSQALGLAGGADTQYF.

Written as DNA, the CDR3 is TGTGCCAGTAGTCAGTACAGAGGGGACACAGATACGCAGTATTTT. This encodes CASSQYRGDTDTQYF. The genes are TRBV19 and TRBJ2-3; D may match TRBD1 or TRBD2 (5 bases each). There are 15 residues in the CDR3. Per germline, CDR1 LNHDA and CDR2 SQIVND (reference sequence). V was shortened by 5 bases and J by 2 bases, with 14 bases between the two germline ends.

This clone was counted only a few times. This sequence joins TRBV9 and TRBJ1-5; D is unclear. The length of the CDR3 is 13 residues. Between the trimmed V and J ends, which lost 2 bases and 5 bases, there was a span of 8 bases. CDR1 SGDLS and CDR2 YYNGEE come from the germline V gene. DNA for the CDR3: TGTGCCAGCAGCGTCTCGGTGGATCAGCCCCAGCATTTT. Translating it yields CASSVSVDQPQHF.

CDR3 coding DNA: TGTGCCAGCAGTGAACTTGCAGGGGGCCTAAATCAGCCCCAGCATTTT. This translates into CASSELAGGLNQPQHF. The chain is built from TRBV2 and TRBJ1-5, with TRBD1 matching 8 bases. The CDR3 is 16 residues long. Germline V CDR1 and CDR2: SNHLY, FYNNEI. Trimming cost V 2 bases and J 4 bases; bases outside gene matches: 7. Based on the CDR3 plus reference TRBV2 and TRBJ1-5, the full variable domain is EPEVTQTPSHQVTQMGQEVILRCVPISNHLYFYWYRQILGQKVEFLVSFYNNEISEKSEIFDDQFSVERPDGSNFTLKIRSTKLEDSAMYFCASSELAGGLNQPQHFGDGTRLSIL.

This clone was seen at least ten times. The sample carries other DNA sequences with the same CDR3. This chain joins TRBV29-1 and TRBJ2-1, with D unclear. This CDR3 is 14 amino acids long. V lost 4 bases and J 0 bases, leaving 10 bases between the germline ends. Germline-derived CDR1 and CDR2 are SQVTM and ANQGSEA. CDR3 in amino acids: CSVVGGTSYNEQFF. CDR3 in DNA: TGCAGCGTTGTCGGTGGCACCTCCTACAATGAGCAGTTCTTC.

The chain recombines TRBV19 with TRBJ2-5; 12 bases are a match to TRBD2. CDR1 LNHDA and CDR2 SQIVND come from the germline V gene (reference sequence). J was trimmed by 1 base and V by 4 bases; bases with no gene match: 1. The CDR3 runs to 15 residues. This CDR3 reads CASSRTSGIQETQYF. In DNA form, the CDR3 reads TGTGCCAGTAGTAGGACTAGCGGGATCCAAGAGACCCAGTACTTC.

The V call is TRBV12-5, the J call TRBJ2-5, with D perhaps TRBD1 (5 bases). The V gene's germline CDR1 is LGHNT and CDR2 FRNRAP. Between the trimmed V and J ends, which lost 0 bases and 5 bases, there was a span of 19 bases. The CDR3 loop spans 17 amino acids. The CDR3 loop is CASGLVLIGARMETQYF. The CDR3 DNA follows: TGTGCTAGTGGTTTGGTTTTGATAGGGGCGAGGATGGAGACCCAGTACTTC.

The gene calls are TRBV28 and TRBJ2-1; TRBD2 matches 9 bases. The CDR3 is 15 amino acids. Trimming at V came to 4 bases and at J to 5 bases, leaving 6 bases not matched to a gene. The germline V gene encodes CDR1 MDHEN and CDR2 SYDVKM. DNA of the CDR3: TGTGCCAGCAGTTACCTAGCGGGATATGACAATGAGCAGTTCTTC. Residues: CASSYLAGYDNEQFF.

The J gene is TRBJ2-2, the V gene TRBV14, with D tentatively TRBD2 (5 bases). The CDR3 consists of 15 residues. Trimming removed 3 bases from V and 4 bases from J, with 12 bases in between. Germline V gene lookup returns CDR1 SGHDN and CDR2 FVKESK. Here the CDR3 reads CASSQQLGSTGELFF. The CDR3 coding sequence is TGTGCCAGCAGCCAGCAACTAGGAAGCACCGGGGAGCTGTTTTTT. Using reference TRBV14 and TRBJ2-2 for the parts outside the CDR3, the full variable domain is EAGVTQFPSHSVIEKGQTVTLRCDPISGHDNLYWYRRVMGKEIKFLLHFVKESKQDESGMPNNRFLAERTGGTYSTLKVQPAELEDSGVYFCASSQQLGSTGELFFGEGSRLTVL.

The CDR3 nucleotides are TGTGCCAGTAGTAGGGACAGGAGGAACACTGAAGCTTTCTTT. Translated, it gives CASSRDRRNTEAFF. V gene TRBV19 combines with J gene TRBJ1-1; TRBD1 matches 8 bases. V lost 4 bases, J lost 1 base, and 2 bases stayed unmatched. Germline V gene data show CDR1 as LNHDA and CDR2 as SQIVND (reference sequence). CDR3 size: 14 residues.

The V gene is TRBV29-1, the J gene TRBJ2-7, with 7 bases identical to TRBD2. Germline assignment: CDR1 SQVTM and CDR2 ANQGSEA. The CDR3 runs 13 residues. The V segment lost 3 bases and the J segment 0 bases; nucleotides outside the gene matches: 2. Here the CDR3 reads CSVDASGSYEQYF. DNA of the CDR3: TGCAGCGTTGATGCTAGCGGCTCCTACGAGCAGTACTTC.

CDR3 bases: TGTGCCAGCAGTAGCTCCGGGGGGAACACTGAAGCTTTCTTT. Protein: CASSSSGGNTEAFF. The chain recombines TRBV6-1 with TRBJ1-1; a possible D gene is TRBD1 (5 bases). Germline-derived CDR1 and CDR2 are MNHNS and SASEGT. The CDR3 is 14 amino acids. Trimming removed 5 bases at V and 1 base at J, with 11 bases between.

The sample holds a few counts of this clone. The chain joins TRBV28 to TRBJ1-2; D might be TRBD1 (6 bases). The V gene's germline CDR1 is MDHEN and CDR2 SYDVKM. CDR3 length: 17 residues. The V and J ends lost 6 bases and 0 bases respectively, with 20 bases between them. The CDR3 coding sequence is TGTGCCAGCAGGCTCAGTCCGGGACACACCGCTAACTATGGCTACACCTTC. This sequence encodes CASRLSPGHTANYGYTF.

The genes are TRBV11-2 and TRBJ2-3; D gene uncertain. V was cut by 2 bases and J by 1 base, with 19 bases left in between. CDR1 is SGHAT and CDR2 is FQNNGV in the germline V gene. This CDR3 has 18 residues. The CDR3 nucleotides read TGTGCCAGCAGCTTAACGTTTGCGATGCACGTGGGCACAGATACGCAGTATTTT. This translates into CASSLTFAMHVGTDTQYF.